The present entry profiles one T cell receptor beta chain with its context. No antigen is known for it. These data belong to a study of monozygotic twins with inflammatory bowel disease. No sorting of T cells preceded isolation of total RNA from whole blood. TCRdb reanalyzed the 5' RACE reads and collapses them to one entry per CDR3 protein, without DNA. Its clone listing holds just under 45,000 distinct CDR3 sequences. Findings and caveats of the study: Repertoire similarity was not found to differ between concordant and discordant twins, possibly from limited power.

Germline CDR1 is SGHRS and CDR2 is YFSETQ. The CDR3 contains 16 residues. The TCR comes from a human donor with ulcerative colitis or Crohn's disease, or a healthy co-twin of an affected twin (not recorded which). The sequenced sample was blood. The V call is TRBV5-1, the J call TRBJ1-2; lacking DNA, the TRBD1 call made by TCRdb goes unchecked. The CDR3 loop is CASSLMGQGGSYGYTF. The complete variable domain, with remaining parts taken from reference TRBV5-1 and TRBJ1-2, reads KAGVTQTPRYLIKTRGQQVTLSCSPISGHRSVSWYQQTPGQGLQFLFEYFSETQRNKGNFPGRFSGRQFSNSRSEMNVSTLELGDSALYLCASSLMGQGGSYGYTFGSGTRLTVV.